A selection of T cell receptor beta chains follows, all from one sample in a study of blood T cells in healthy people across ages. One entry per CDR3 protein, called by TCRdb with MiXCR from the 5' RACE reads. The sample records fewer than 2,000,000 distinct CDR3 sequences, 39% being singletons. The sequenced sample was blood. The receptors derive from a human donor in good health. Both conserved end residues are part of each CDR3. The D gene is left open where the match is weak. Where a row states a size, it is once, few, many or the class of an expanded clone; other rows omit it.

clone size: few; D gene: .; J gene: TRBJ2-4; V gene: TRBV3-1; CDR3 DNA: TGTGCCAGCAGCCAAGGGACGGTGAGTGAGCAGTACTTC; CDR3 protein: CASSQGTVSEQYF
clone size: .; D gene: .; J gene: TRBJ1-1; V gene: TRBV11-2; CDR3 DNA: TGTGCCAGCAGCTTATTGGGGGGGCGCGCTCTAATAGCTGAAGCTTTCTTT; CDR3 protein: CASSLLGGRALIAEAFF
clone size: .; D gene: .; J gene: TRBJ2-1; V gene: TRBV7-8; CDR3 DNA: TGTGCCAGCAGCCACTTCTCGGCTAGCGAGATCTACAATGAGCAGTTCTTC; CDR3 protein: CASSHFSASEIYNEQFF
clone size: few; D gene: .; J gene: TRBJ2-3; V gene: TRBV29-1; CDR3 DNA: TGCAGCGTTGAGAGGGGGGCGAGCCCTACTTTTAAAGATACGCAGTATTTT; CDR3 protein: CSVERGASPTFKDTQYF
clone size: .; D gene: TRBD1; J gene: TRBJ2-7; V gene: TRBV20-1; CDR3 DNA: TGCAGTGCTGAGACAGGGGGCCTCATCTACGAGCAGTACTTC; CDR3 protein: CSAETGGLIYEQYF
clone size: .; D gene: TRBD1; J gene: TRBJ2-7; V gene: TRBV20-1; CDR3 DNA: TGCAGTGCCAGGGGGTCAGATAACTCCGACGAGCAGTACTTC; CDR3 protein: CSARGSDNSDEQYF
clone size: few; D gene: TRBD2; J gene: TRBJ2-1; V gene: TRBV20-1; CDR3 DNA: TGCAGCAAACTAGCGGGGGGGTATGAGCAGTTCTTC; CDR3 protein: CSKLAGGYEQFF
clone size: .; D gene: TRBD2; J gene: TRBJ2-3; V gene: TRBV6-4; CDR3 DNA: TGTGCCAGCAGTGCTAGCGGGGGGTCCTCCACAGATACGCAGTATTTT; CDR3 protein: CASSASGGSSTDTQYF
clone size: once; D gene: .; J gene: TRBJ2-7; V gene: TRBV20-1; CDR3 DNA: TGCAGTGCTTACGCTCAGATCAAGCTCGGCCCCTACGGGCAGTACTTC; CDR3 protein: CSAYAQIKLGPYGQYF
clone size: .; D gene: TRBD1; J gene: TRBJ2-3; V gene: TRBV5-4; CDR3 DNA: TGTGCCAGCAGCTCGGGACAGATCAGAACAGATACGCAGTATTTT; CDR3 protein: CASSSGQIRTDTQYF
clone size: few; D gene: .; J gene: TRBJ1-1; V gene: TRBV7-2; CDR3 DNA: TGTGCCAGCAGCTTAGGATCAGGGGTGGGCACTGAAGCTTTCTTT; CDR3 protein: CASSLGSGVGTEAFF
clone size: .; D gene: .; J gene: TRBJ2-7; V gene: TRBV3-1; CDR3 DNA: TGTGCCAGCAGCCAAGAGTATAGGGGGCAGTACTTC; CDR3 protein: CASSQEYRGQYF
clone size: .; D gene: .; J gene: TRBJ2-3; V gene: TRBV20-1; CDR3 DNA: TGCAGTGCTAGAGGGACCTTGAGGACGACAGATACGCAGTATTTT; CDR3 protein: CSARGTLRTTDTQYF
clone size: many; D gene: .; J gene: TRBJ2-3; V gene: TRBV7-2; CDR3 DNA: TGTGCCAGCAGCTTAGACGCGAGCACTAGCACAGATACGCAGTATTTT; CDR3 protein: CASSLDASTSTDTQYF
clone size: few; D gene: .; J gene: TRBJ2-1; V gene: TRBV24-1; CDR3 DNA: TGTGCCACCAGTGGGCCCGGGCCCAATGAGCAGTTCTTC; CDR3 protein: CATSGPGPNEQFF
clone size: .; D gene: .; J gene: TRBJ2-7; V gene: TRBV28; CDR3 DNA: TGTGCCATCAGTTCAAGGTGGGTCGAGCAGTACTTC; CDR3 protein: CAISSRWVEQYF
clone size: few; D gene: .; J gene: TRBJ2-1; V gene: TRBV12-3/TRBV12-4; CDR3 DNA: TGTGCCGCCAGCAGCCCGCATCGAGGGGGGACGGTGGGCGATGAGCAGTTCTTC; CDR3 protein: CAASSPHRGGTVGDEQFF
clone size: .; D gene: TRBD2; J gene: TRBJ2-1; V gene: TRBV7-9; CDR3 DNA: TGTGCCGGCAGCCGCCTGGGCCTTAGCGGGGGAGTTGAGCAGTTCTTC; CDR3 protein: CAGSRLGLSGGVEQFF
clone size: .; D gene: TRBD1; J gene: TRBJ1-4; V gene: TRBV6-2/TRBV6-3; CDR3 DNA: TGTGCCAGCAGTTACTCCAAGGGGACAGGGGACGAAAAACTGTTTTTT; CDR3 protein: CASSYSKGTGDEKLFF
clone size: few; D gene: .; J gene: TRBJ2-7; V gene: TRBV5-5; CDR3 DNA: TGTGCCAGCAGCCCAGCCGCTTCGGGACAACCCTACGAGCAGTACTTC; CDR3 protein: CASSPAASGQPYEQYF
clone size: few; D gene: TRBD1; J gene: TRBJ1-2; V gene: TRBV28; CDR3 DNA: TGTGCCAGCAGTTTAGAGGGGGCCGTGGACTATGGCTACACCTTC; CDR3 protein: CASSLEGAVDYGYTF
clone size: .; D gene: TRBD1; J gene: TRBJ1-5; V gene: TRBV3-1; CDR3 DNA: TGTGCCAGCAGCCAAGGAGGAGGGGGCTACTATCAGCCCCAGCATTTT; CDR3 protein: CASSQGGGGYYQPQHF
clone size: few; D gene: .; J gene: TRBJ2-4; V gene: TRBV12-3/TRBV12-4; CDR3 DNA: TGTGCCAGCAGCAAATCGGGGTCGACCAAAAACATTCAGTACTTC; CDR3 protein: CASSKSGSTKNIQYF
clone size: once; D gene: .; J gene: TRBJ1-1; V gene: TRBV11-2; CDR3 DNA: TGTGCCAGCAGCTTCCGGGGGGTAGACACTGAAGCTTTCTTT; CDR3 protein: CASSFRGVDTEAFF
clone size: few; D gene: .; J gene: TRBJ2-7; V gene: TRBV27; CDR3 DNA: TGTGCCAGCAGTTCCTCTGCGCTCTACGAGCAGTACTTC; CDR3 protein: CASSSSALYEQYF
clone size: .; D gene: TRBD1; J gene: TRBJ2-7; V gene: TRBV4-3; CDR3 DNA: TGCGCCAGCAGCCTAGTCGAAACGGACAGGGCCTACGAGCAGTACTTC; CDR3 protein: CASSLVETDRAYEQYF
clone size: .; D gene: TRBD2; J gene: TRBJ2-3; V gene: TRBV9; CDR3 DNA: TGTGCCAGCAGCCCATCTAGCGGGGTGACAGATACGCAGTATTTT; CDR3 protein: CASSPSSGVTDTQYF
clone size: few; D gene: TRBD2; J gene: TRBJ2-3; V gene: TRBV20-1; CDR3 DNA: TGCAGTGCTCCCCCGGGACTAGCGGGGACTAGCACAGATACGCAGTATTTT; CDR3 protein: CSAPPGLAGTSTDTQYF
clone size: many; D gene: TRBD1; J gene: TRBJ2-7; V gene: TRBV29-1; CDR3 DNA: TGCAGCGTACACCGGGACAGCTCCTACGAGCAGTACTTC; CDR3 protein: CSVHRDSSYEQYF
clone size: .; D gene: .; J gene: TRBJ1-5; V gene: TRBV28; CDR3 DNA: TGTGCCAGCAGTTACGTAAGAGGCAGATATAGCAATCAGCCCCAGCATTTT; CDR3 protein: CASSYVRGRYSNQPQHF
clone size: few; D gene: .; J gene: TRBJ2-5; V gene: TRBV13; CDR3 DNA: TGTGCCAGCAGCCCCCGGACAGACTACCAAGAGACCCAGTACTTC; CDR3 protein: CASSPRTDYQETQYF
clone size: .; D gene: TRBD2; J gene: TRBJ2-7; V gene: TRBV7-9; CDR3 DNA: TGTGCCAGCAGCTACCAGACTAGCGGGGTTGAGCAGTACTTC; CDR3 protein: CASSYQTSGVEQYF
clone size: .; D gene: TRBD1; J gene: TRBJ2-1; V gene: TRBV12-3/TRBV12-4; CDR3 DNA: TGTGCCGGCAGTTTACAGGACAGGGGGACCGATGAGCAGTTCTTC; CDR3 protein: CAGSLQDRGTDEQFF
clone size: many; D gene: TRBD1; J gene: TRBJ1-2; V gene: TRBV4-1; CDR3 DNA: TGCGCCAGCAGAAACCCGGGACAGGGGGCGCGGGGCTACACCTTC; CDR3 protein: CASRNPGQGARGYTF
clone size: .; D gene: .; J gene: TRBJ2-3; V gene: TRBV20-1; CDR3 DNA: TGCAGTGCTGGAGGGGGAAGAAGGGGGGCTCATCCAGATACGCAGTATTTT; CDR3 protein: CSAGGGRRGAHPDTQYF
clone size: .; D gene: .; J gene: TRBJ2-3; V gene: TRBV4-1; CDR3 DNA: TGCGCCAGCAGCAGGGACAAGGATTCGAGCACAGATACGCAGTATTTT; CDR3 protein: CASSRDKDSSTDTQYF
clone size: few; D gene: .; J gene: TRBJ2-5; V gene: TRBV9; CDR3 DNA: TGTGCCAGCAGCCGTGCCCAGCCACAAGAGACCCAGTACTTC; CDR3 protein: CASSRAQPQETQYF
clone size: .; D gene: .; J gene: TRBJ2-3; V gene: TRBV7-3; CDR3 DNA: TGTGCCAGCGGCCACCCTGTGGGGGGGGCCACCTCCACAGATACGCAGTATTTT; CDR3 protein: CASGHPVGGATSTDTQYF
clone size: .; D gene: .; J gene: TRBJ1-5; V gene: TRBV4-1; CDR3 DNA: TGCGCCAGCAGCCAAGACAAGGGTCAGCCCCAGCATTTT; CDR3 protein: CASSQDKGQPQHF
clone size: .; D gene: TRBD1; J gene: TRBJ2-3; V gene: TRBV12-3/TRBV12-4; CDR3 DNA: TGTGCCAGCAGGAGACAGGGTTCAGATACGCAGTATTTT; CDR3 protein: CASRRQGSDTQYF
clone size: .; D gene: TRBD1; J gene: TRBJ2-1; V gene: TRBV29-1; CDR3 DNA: TGCAGCGTTCAAGACAGGGGGAGAGTCGATGAGCAGTTCTTC; CDR3 protein: CSVQDRGRVDEQFF
clone size: .; D gene: TRBD2; J gene: TRBJ2-1; V gene: TRBV5-4; CDR3 DNA: TGTGCCAGCAAGCCGGGACTAGCGGGGAACGAGCAGTTCTTC; CDR3 protein: CASKPGLAGNEQFF
clone size: .; D gene: .; J gene: TRBJ2-5; V gene: TRBV6-2/TRBV6-3; CDR3 DNA: TGTGCCAGCAGTTCCACGGATCCAGTGGCTTATAGGTACTTC; CDR3 protein: CASSSTDPVAYRYF
clone size: .; D gene: .; J gene: TRBJ1-5; V gene: TRBV12-5; CDR3 DNA: TGTGCTAGTGGTTTTGCACCAACCCAGCAGCCCCAGCATTTT; CDR3 protein: CASGFAPTQQPQHF
clone size: few; D gene: TRBD1; J gene: TRBJ1-1; V gene: TRBV6-6; CDR3 DNA: TGTGCCAGCAGTTACTCGGGGACAGGGGGATTGGGCACTGAAGCTTTCTTT; CDR3 protein: CASSYSGTGGLGTEAFF
clone size: .; D gene: .; J gene: TRBJ2-3; V gene: TRBV11-2; CDR3 DNA: TGTGCCAGCAGCGCAGGAATCCTCACAGGGAGTACGCAGTATTTT; CDR3 protein: CASSAGILTGSTQYF
clone size: few; D gene: .; J gene: TRBJ1-2; V gene: TRBV29-1; CDR3 DNA: TGCAGCGTTGCTCCGAGCAGTCTTGGCGACTATGGCTACACCTTC; CDR3 protein: CSVAPSSLGDYGYTF
clone size: .; D gene: TRBD1; J gene: TRBJ1-2; V gene: TRBV29-1; CDR3 DNA: TGCAGCGTTGCTGACAGGGACGTAGGCTACACCTTC; CDR3 protein: CSVADRDVGYTF
clone size: .; D gene: TRBD1; J gene: TRBJ2-7; V gene: TRBV19; CDR3 DNA: TGTGCCAGTGCACAGGGGTCCGACGAGCAGTACTTC; CDR3 protein: CASAQGSDEQYF
clone size: .; D gene: .; J gene: TRBJ1-3; V gene: TRBV20-1; CDR3 DNA: TGCAGTGCTCCTAAGGGGCTTGGAAACACCATATATTTT; CDR3 protein: CSAPKGLGNTIYF
clone size: .; D gene: TRBD1; J gene: TRBJ2-5; V gene: TRBV3-1; CDR3 DNA: TGTGCCAGCAGCCATCCCGACGACAGGGTTGGGGAGACCCAGTACTTC; CDR3 protein: CASSHPDDRVGETQYF
clone size: many; D gene: .; J gene: TRBJ2-1; V gene: TRBV5-1; CDR3 DNA: TGTGCCAGCAGCTTAGAGGGCTCCTACAATGAGCAGTTCTTC; CDR3 protein: CASSLEGSYNEQFF
clone size: .; D gene: .; J gene: TRBJ2-5; V gene: TRBV7-3; CDR3 DNA: TGTGCCAGCAGCTTAGTACTAGCTGGCGTCGAGACCCAGTACTTC; CDR3 protein: CASSLVLAGVETQYF